The 18 T cell receptor beta chains below were found in one sample sequenced in a study of blood T cell repertoires in COVID-19. Profiled with immunoSEQ multiplex PCR; TCRdb holds only in-frame clones, not every one. The sample lists 110,000 or so clones, more than 60% seen once, with about 6.8% in the top ten. Sequencing was done on a sample of peripheral blood. These TCRs come from a man between 65 and 85 years old with acute or convalescent COVID-19.

The V and J genes are TRBV19 and TRBJ2-1, with 10 bases identical to TRBD1. This CDR3 is 16 amino acids long. In germline, CDR1 is LNHDA, CDR2 SQIVND (reference sequence). V gave up 6 bases and J gave up 8 bases; unmatched junction bases: 13. The DNA for the CDR3 is TGTGCCAGTAGCGTTCGGCGGACAGGGGGGTCAGATGAGCAGTTCTTC. It codes for CASSVRRTGGSDEQFF.

The chain combines TRBV9 with TRBJ2-2; the D gene is possibly TRBD1 (5 bases). The germline gives CDR1 SGDLS, CDR2 YYNGEE. CDR3 length: 17 residues. The ends were cut back, 3 bases at V and 4 bases at J, with 19 bases in the middle. The DNA for the CDR3 is TGTGCCAGCAGCGCGGAAGACCAGGGAAGGGGCACCGGGGAGCTGTTTTTT. It translates to CASSAEDQGRGTGELFF.

The gene calls are TRBV7-3 and TRBJ2-3; 8 bases are a match to TRBD2. V dropped 6 bases and J dropped 4; count of bases not matched to a gene: 6. The CDR3 totals 14 residues. Germline loops: CDR1 SGHTA, CDR2 FQGTGA. The CDR3 spells CASRLTSDADTQYF. The CDR3 DNA reads TGTGCCAGCAGATTGACTAGCGACGCAGATACGCAGTATTTT.

This clone was recorded only once. The chain joins TRBV30 to TRBJ1-2; 7 nucleotides match TRBD1. CDR3 length: 13 amino acids. Germline-derived CDR1 and CDR2 are GTSNPN and SVGIG (reference sequence). V lost 3 bases and J lost 2; bases outside the gene matches: 3. The CDR3 here is CAWSRGQNYGYTF. The CDR3 DNA reads TGTGCCTGGAGCCGGGGACAGAACTATGGCTACACCTTC.

The chain uses TRBV10-3 and TRBJ1-3; D gene ambiguous. The V and J ends lost 2 bases and 8 bases respectively, with 7 bases between them. This CDR3 is built from 12 residues. Germline V gene sequence: CDR1 ENHRY, CDR2 SYGVKD. Written as DNA, the CDR3 is TGTGCCATCAGTGAGAGGGAGGACACCATATATTTT. Residues: CAISEREDTIYF.

The V and J genes are TRBV6-5 and TRBJ2-7; the D gene is possibly TRBD2 (5 bases). V was trimmed by 2 bases and J by 0 bases, leaving 11 bases between them. This CDR3 is 15 amino acids long. CDR1 is MNHEY, CDR2 SVGAGI, per germline. The CDR3 sequence: CASSYSSGRSYEQYF. The DNA for the CDR3 is TGTGCCAGCAGTTACAGCAGCGGACGCTCCTACGAGCAGTACTTC.

With respect to this clone: A read error may produce the germline difference seen at one junction end. The J gene is TRBJ1-4, the V gene TRBV28, with unresolved D. CDR1 is MDHEN and CDR2 is SYDVKM in the germline V gene. CDR3 size: 13 residues. The CDR3 loop is CAHSETANEKLFF. The CDR3 DNA follows: TGCGCTCACTCCGAGACTGCAAATGAAAAACTGTTTTTT. The full variable domain, with the rest looked up from reference TRBV28 and TRBJ1-4, is DVKVTQSSRYLVKRTGEKVFLECVQDMDHENMFWYRQDPGLGLRLIYFSYDVKMKEKGDIPEGYSVSREKKERFSLILESASTNQTSMYLCAHSETANEKLFFGSGTQLSVL.

The chain uses TRBV11-3 and TRBJ2-1; TRBD1 matches 8 bases. The germline V gene has CDR1 SGHNT and CDR2 YENEEA. Unmatched junction bases numbered 13, after V lost 5 bases and J lost 7 bases. There are 16 residues in the CDR3. In nucleotides, the CDR3 is TGTGCCAGCAGCCCCTGGACAGGGTCATCAGTAAATGAGCAGTTCTTC. Residues: CASSPWTGSSVNEQFF.

The chain carries TRBV5-4 and TRBJ2-2, with 9 positions matching TRBD1. J gave up 7 bases and V 1 base, and 11 bases lay outside the gene matches. This CDR3 region has 17 residues. Germline V gene sequence: CDR1 SGHNT, CDR2 YYREEE (reference sequence). The CDR3 loop reads CASSLFYQQGAIGELFF. The CDR3 nucleotides read TGTGCCAGCAGCTTGTTTTATCAACAGGGGGCTATCGGGGAGCTGTTTTTT.

This chain joins TRBV13 and TRBJ2-1; TRBD2 matches at 10 bases. CDR1 is PRHDT, CDR2 FYEKMQ, per germline (reference sequence). The CDR3 is 15 residues long. The trim removed 3 bases at V and 7 bases at J, leaving 6 bases unmatched. The CDR3 nucleotides are TGTGCCAGCAGCTTCGAGCGGGGGGGTCAAAATGAGCAGTTCTTC. This encodes CASSFERGGQNEQFF.

This clone was seen a handful of times. This chain connects TRBV5-8 to TRBJ2-7; weak D call: TRBD2 (6 bases). The V end lost 4 bases, the J end lost 2 bases, and 13 bases lay between the germline ends. In germline, CDR1 is SGHTS, CDR2 YDEGEE. The CDR3 totals 14 residues. For the CDR3, the DNA is TGTGCCAGCAGCCCTTTCGCGGGAACCTACGAGCAGTACTTC. Protein: CASSPFAGTYEQYF.

The gene calls are TRBV7-2 and TRBJ1-5; D might be TRBD1 (5 bases). V dropped 1 base and J dropped 5 bases, with 9 bases sitting between them. There are 14 residues in the CDR3. Germline lookup yields CDR1 SGHTA and CDR2 FQGNSA. This chain's CDR3 is CASSLDGGDQPQHF. CDR3 nucleotide sequence: TGTGCCAGCAGCTTAGACGGGGGTGATCAGCCCCAGCATTTT. Full variable domain (remainder filled in from reference TRBV7-2 and TRBJ1-5): GAGVSQSPSNKVTEKGKDVELRCDPISGHTALYWYRQSLGQGLEFLIYFQGNSAPDKSGLPSDRFSAERTGGSVSTLTIQRTQQEDSAVYLCASSLDGGDQPQHFGDGTRLSIL.

This clone was counted once. The rearrangement links TRBV11-2 to TRBJ2-7; 8 bases line up with TRBD2. Per germline, CDR1 SGHAT and CDR2 FQNNGV. There are 15 residues in the CDR3. The J segment lost 0 bases and the V segment lost 8 bases, leaving 9 bases of the junction unmatched. The CDR3 DNA reads TGTGCCAGCTCGCTAGTGAGCGGGAGCTCCTACGAGCAGTACTTC. Translated, it gives CASSLVSGSSYEQYF.

Here the CDR3 DNA reads TGTGCCAGCAGCGGCCTAGCGGGATCCAATGAGCAGTTCTTC. Translation: CASSGLAGSNEQFF. This chain links TRBV7-7 with TRBJ2-1; 9 positions agree with TRBD2. This CDR3 is built from 14 residues. Trimming at V came to 5 bases and at J to 6 bases, leaving 5 bases not matched to a gene. Germline CDR1 reads SSHAT; CDR2 reads FNYEAQ (reference sequence).

V usage is TRBV5-1 and J usage is TRBJ2-2; maybe TRBD1 (6 bases). The CDR3 has 15 amino acids. Germline-derived CDR1 and CDR2 are SGHRS and YFSETQ. The V and J ends lost 0 bases and 3 bases respectively, with 9 bases between them. This CDR3 is CASSLAQGHTGELFF. DNA of the CDR3: TGCGCCAGCAGCTTGGCTCAGGGGCACACCGGGGAGCTGTTTTTT. The whole variable domain, filled in from reference TRBV5-1 and TRBJ2-2, reads KAGVTQTPRYLIKTRGQQVTLSCSPISGHRSVSWYQQTPGQGLQFLFEYFSETQRNKGNFPGRFSGRQFSNSRSEMNVSTLELGDSALYLCASSLAQGHTGELFFGEGSRLTVL.

This clone was seen a few times. V is TRBV2 and J is TRBJ1-4; possibly TRBD1 for D (6 bases). V lost 3 bases and J lost 4, with 12 bases in between. CDR1 and CDR2 (germline): SNHLY, FYNNEI. CDR3 size: 15 residues. In nucleotides, the CDR3 is TGTGCCAGCAGTGAGTGGGGGCCTCGTAATGAAAAACTGTTTTTT. Translation: CASSEWGPRNEKLFF.

This rearrangement joins TRBV19 to TRBJ2-1; TRBD2 matches at 8 bases. Germline V gene data show CDR1 as LNHDA and CDR2 as SQIVND (reference sequence). Trimming removed 0 bases from V and 6 bases from J; junction bases left unmatched: 7. The CDR3 covers 16 residues. The chain's CDR3 is CASSIEPSGSPNEQFF. The CDR3 DNA is TGTGCCAGTAGTATAGAACCCAGCGGGAGTCCCAATGAGCAGTTCTTC.

This clone has a handful of counts. The chain combines TRBV30 with TRBJ1-5; no clear D gene. V dropped 5 bases and J dropped 0 bases, with 8 bases sitting between them. The CDR3 is 13 amino acids. The germline CDR1 and CDR2 sequences are GTSNPN and SVGIG (reference sequence). CDR3 nucleotide sequence: TGTGCCTGGGGAGAGCTTAGCAATCAGCCCCAGCATTTT. Its protein is CAWGELSNQPQHF.